Sequencing of this TCR beta chain was carried out in a study of cytomegalovirus exposure and HLA in healthy donors. On the study more broadly: Both the 120 validation repertoires and the 500 to 700 first-cohort repertoires used the same platform, as reported by a later analysis.

The method was immunoSEQ multiplex PCR; TCRdb's version includes in-frame clones alone and lacks a portion of them. The data hold more than 250,000 clones, with around 90% observed a single time. Only one count was recorded for this clone. In germline, CDR1 is SGHTA, CDR2 FQGNSA. V lost 2 bases, J lost 2 bases, and 5 bases stayed unmatched. The CDR3 length is 15 residues. The sample taken for sequencing was PBMCs. The sequence was collected from a woman aged 25 to 39 in good health and CMV-seronegative. The V and J genes are TRBV7-2 and TRBJ2-7; TRBD1 aligns across 8 bases. The CDR3 coding sequence is TGTGCCAGCAGCTTATACGGACAGGGAGCCTACGAGCAGTACTTC. Protein product: CASSLYGQGAYEQYF.